The TCR beta chain under discussion was sequenced for a study of Ad26.COV2.S vaccination and SARS-CoV-2 variants. Clones were read by immunoSEQ multiplex PCR, and TCRdb kept only the in-frame ones, dropping some. The sample consists of about 440,000 clones, 90% of them appearing once. Notes on this clone: The same CDR3 can be traced to other DNA sequences in this sample.

Treatment given: around 19 received Ad26.COV2.S at low or high dose, single or two shots; about 5 received placebo; per-sample allocation not given. Each sample was drawn 63 days after the first injection (of vaccine or placebo). Adults aged 18-55 years in Boston included the donor. This CDR3 is 12 amino acids long. The germline CDR1 and CDR2 sequences are MGHRA and YSYEKL. V lost 0 bases to trimming and J lost 4 bases, with 1 base between them. The sequencing here drew on peripheral blood, taken in a trial of Ad26.COV2.S vaccine versus placebo. The chain joins TRBV4-1 to TRBJ2-1; D not resolved. The source of this sequence is a person between 18 and 60 years old who received the Ad26.COV2.S COVID-19 vaccine or a placebo. The CDR3 DNA reads as TGCGCCAGCAGCCAAGATTACAATGAGCAGTTCTTC. Translation: CASSQDYNEQFF.